The T cell receptor (beta chain) described here comes from a study of blood T cell repertoires in COVID-19. Background on the study: Italy, Spain and the United States were the sources of the convalescent and acute COVID-19 samples.

This clone was recorded a few times. Sequencing was performed with immunoSEQ multiplex PCR; in TCRdb, only in-frame clones are kept and a portion is missing. The profile shows about 150,000 clones, roughly 78% of them singletons. This CDR3 contains 16 residues. This TCR was sampled from a man at least 80 years old with acute or convalescent COVID-19. The chain has TRBV21-1 and TRBJ1-1. TRBV21-1 is assigned pseudogene status. Sequencing input: peripheral blood. This CDR3 is CASSEDEGDGDTEAFF. The CDR3 coding sequence is TGTGCCAGCAGTGAAGACGAGGGTGATGGGGACACTGAAGCTTTCTTT.